The rows below give T cell receptor beta chains drawn from one sample of a study of blood T cell repertoires in COVID-19. Sequencing was performed with immunoSEQ multiplex PCR; in TCRdb, only in-frame clones are kept and a portion is missing. Among fewer than 400,000 clones listed, around 90% were seen once. The sample was PBMCs or T cells enriched from blood (not recorded which). These receptor sequences come from a man between 60 and 70 years old who had recovered from COVID-19. CDR3s include the opening cysteine and the closing phenylalanine or tryptophan. The order of the fields is D gene, J gene, clone size, V gene, CDR3 DNA, CDR3 protein. D genes are given only for firm matches. Expanded clones get a size class; other rows say once, few or many, or leave the size out.

.	TRBJ1-4	.	TRBV18	TGTGCCAGCTCGCAGGTTGCAACTAATGAAAAACTGTTTTTT	CASSQVATNEKLFF
.	TRBJ2-7	.	TRBV6-2/TRBV6-3	TGTGCCAGCAGCCCCCGGAGGGACGAGCAGTACTTC	CASSPRRDEQYF
TRBD1	TRBJ2-7	.	TRBV9	TGTGCCAGCAGCGTAGCTCCGGACAGGGGGGACTACGAGCAGTACTTC	CASSVAPDRGDYEQYF
TRBD2	TRBJ2-7	.	TRBV9	TGTGCCAGCAGCCCACGACTAGCGGATACCTACGAGCAGTACTTC	CASSPRLADTYEQYF
TRBD2	TRBJ2-3	.	TRBV5-1	TGCGCCAGCAGCTTGACTAGCGGGAGTAGGAGCACAGATACGCAGTATTTT	CASSLTSGSRSTDTQYF
TRBD1	TRBJ2-4	.	TRBV5-1	TGCGCCAGCAGGACTGGGACAGGGGGGAAAAACATTCAGTACTTC	CASRTGTGGKNIQYF
TRBD1	TRBJ1-1	.	TRBV19	TGTGCCAGTAGTCAAGACAGGGTGGGGAACACTGAAGCTTTCTTT	CASSQDRVGNTEAFF
TRBD2	TRBJ2-7	.	TRBV27	TGTGCCAGCAGTTCCCGCCCACTAGCGGGAAGGATCTACGAGCAGTACTTC	CASSSRPLAGRIYEQYF
TRBD2	TRBJ2-1	.	TRBV2	TGTGCCAGCAACCTACTAGCGGGAGGCGACAATGAGCAGTTCTTC	CASNLLAGGDNEQFF
.	TRBJ2-1	.	TRBV24-1	TGTGCCACCAGAGGGGCGGCAGGGGACTCCTACAATGAGCAGTTCTTC	CATRGAAGDSYNEQFF
.	TRBJ2-7	once	TRBV29-1	TGCAGCGTTGCTCACGCCGACCGGGATGGGAAGGAGTACTTC	CSVAHADRDGKEYF
.	TRBJ2-1	.	TRBV29-1	TGCTCGGGTAGCTCCTACAATGAGCAGTTCTTC	CSGSSYNEQFF
.	TRBJ2-5	.	TRBV2	TGTGCCAGCAGTGACCGACTAGGCCGAGAGACCCAGTACTTC	CASSDRLGRETQYF
.	TRBJ2-1	.	TRBV5-1	TGCGCCAGCAGCTTGGGTGGGCCAGGCAATGAGCAGTTCTTC	CASSLGGPGNEQFF
TRBD2	TRBJ2-7	.	TRBV5-4	TGTGCCAGCAGCTCGGGACTAGCGGGAGGACCTCTGGGGGGTGAGCAGTACTTC	CASSSGLAGGPLGGEQYF
TRBD1	TRBJ1-5	.	TRBV19	TGTGCCAGTAGTAACGACGGACAGGGGGGTCAGCCCCAGCATTTT	CASSNDGQGGQPQHF
.	TRBJ1-2	.	TRBV24-1	TGTGCCACCAGTGATTCCAAAACAGGGCACTATGGCTACACCTTC	CATSDSKTGHYGYTF
.	TRBJ1-1	once	TRBV6-4	TGTGCCAGCAGCTTATCGATCGGGGTGAGAGAGGACACTGAAGCTTTCTTT	CASSLSIGVREDTEAFF
.	TRBJ1-6	.	TRBV9	TGTGCCAGCAGCGCCCTCCACAGTGATTCACCCCTCCACTTT	CASSALHSDSPLHF
.	TRBJ1-2	.	TRBV7-2	TGTGCCAGCAGCTTATCTGGTGGCCTGAACTATGGCTACACCTTC	CASSLSGGLNYGYTF
.	TRBJ2-1	.	TRBV19	TGTGCCAGTAGGCCGGGCCAGGGTAAGAGGAATGAGCAGTTCTTC	CASRPGQGKRNEQFF
TRBD1	TRBJ2-5	.	TRBV4-2	TGTGCCAGCAGCCAAGGAGACAGGGGATCCCAAGAGACCCAGTACTTC	CASSQGDRGSQETQYF
.	TRBJ1-5	.	TRBV5-8	TGTGCCAGCAGGCCCCGGGGGGCATATCAGCCCCAGCATTTT	CASRPRGAYQPQHF
TRBD1	TRBJ2-3	.	TRBV27	TGTGCCAGCGGGGACAGGGGGCATATCACAGATACGCAGTATTTT	CASGDRGHITDTQYF